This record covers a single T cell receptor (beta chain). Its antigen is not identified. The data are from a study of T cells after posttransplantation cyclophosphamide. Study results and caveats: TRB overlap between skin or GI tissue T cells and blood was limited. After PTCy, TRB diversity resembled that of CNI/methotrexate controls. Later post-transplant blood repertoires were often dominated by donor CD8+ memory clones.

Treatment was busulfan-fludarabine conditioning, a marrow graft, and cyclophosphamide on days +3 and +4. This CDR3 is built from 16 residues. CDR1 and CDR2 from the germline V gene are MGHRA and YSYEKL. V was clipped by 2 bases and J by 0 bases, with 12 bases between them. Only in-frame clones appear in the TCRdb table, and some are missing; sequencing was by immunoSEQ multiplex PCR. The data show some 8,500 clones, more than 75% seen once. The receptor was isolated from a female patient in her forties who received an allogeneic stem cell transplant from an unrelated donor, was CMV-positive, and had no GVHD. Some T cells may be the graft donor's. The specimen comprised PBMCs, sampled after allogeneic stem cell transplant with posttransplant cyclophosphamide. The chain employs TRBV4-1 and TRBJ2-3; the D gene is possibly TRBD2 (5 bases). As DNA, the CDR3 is TGCGCCAGCAGCCAAACGCAGGACTCAAGCACAGATACGCAGTATTTT. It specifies CASSQTQDSSTDTQYF.